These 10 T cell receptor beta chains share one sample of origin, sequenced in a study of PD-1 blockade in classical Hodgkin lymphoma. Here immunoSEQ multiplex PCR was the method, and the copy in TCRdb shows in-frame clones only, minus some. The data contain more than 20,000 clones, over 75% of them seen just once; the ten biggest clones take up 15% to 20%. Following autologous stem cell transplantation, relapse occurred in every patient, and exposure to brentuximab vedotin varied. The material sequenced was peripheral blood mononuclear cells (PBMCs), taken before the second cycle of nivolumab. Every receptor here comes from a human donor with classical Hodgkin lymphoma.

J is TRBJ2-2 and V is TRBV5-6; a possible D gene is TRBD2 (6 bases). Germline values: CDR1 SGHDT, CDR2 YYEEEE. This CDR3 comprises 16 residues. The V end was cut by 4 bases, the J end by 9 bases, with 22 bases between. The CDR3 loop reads CASSDQNPGLRRELFF. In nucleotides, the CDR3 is TGTGCCAGCAGCGATCAGAACCCGGGACTCCGAAGGGAGCTGTTTTTT.

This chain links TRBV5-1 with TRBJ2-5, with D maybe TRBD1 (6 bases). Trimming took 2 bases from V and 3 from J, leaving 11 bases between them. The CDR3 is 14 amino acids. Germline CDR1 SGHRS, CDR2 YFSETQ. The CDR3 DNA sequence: TGCGCCAGCAGCTTACACAGGGATAAAGAGACCCAGTACTTC. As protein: CASSLHRDKETQYF.

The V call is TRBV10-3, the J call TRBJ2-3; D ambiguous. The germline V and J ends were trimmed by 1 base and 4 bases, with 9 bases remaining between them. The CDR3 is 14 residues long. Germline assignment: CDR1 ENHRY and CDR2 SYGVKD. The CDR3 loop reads CAISEFGNSDTQYF. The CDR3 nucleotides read TGTGCCATCAGTGAGTTCGGAAACTCAGATACGCAGTATTTT.

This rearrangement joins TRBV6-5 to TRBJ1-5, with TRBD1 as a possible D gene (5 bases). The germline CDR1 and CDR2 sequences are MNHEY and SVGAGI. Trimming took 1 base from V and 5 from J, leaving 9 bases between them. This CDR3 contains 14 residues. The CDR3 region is CASSYWDGDQPQHF. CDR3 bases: TGTGCCAGCAGTTACTGGGACGGGGATCAGCCCCAGCATTTT.

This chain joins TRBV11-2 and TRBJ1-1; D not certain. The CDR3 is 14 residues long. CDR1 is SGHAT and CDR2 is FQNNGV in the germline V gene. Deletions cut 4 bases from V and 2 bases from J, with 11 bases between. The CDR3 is CASSSSPFNTEAFF. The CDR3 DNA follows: TGTGCCAGCAGCTCCAGTCCTTTTAACACTGAAGCTTTCTTT.

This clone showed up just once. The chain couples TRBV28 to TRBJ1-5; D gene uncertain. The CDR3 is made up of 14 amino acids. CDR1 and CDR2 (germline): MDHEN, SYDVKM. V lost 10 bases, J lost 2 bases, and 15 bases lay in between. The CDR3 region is CATGEEIGNQPQHF. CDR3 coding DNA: TGTGCCACCGGAGAGGAAATAGGCAATCAGCCCCAGCATTTT.

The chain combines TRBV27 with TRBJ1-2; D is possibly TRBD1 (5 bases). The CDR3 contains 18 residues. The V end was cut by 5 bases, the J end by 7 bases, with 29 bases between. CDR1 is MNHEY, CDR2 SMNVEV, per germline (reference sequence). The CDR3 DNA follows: TGTGCCAGCAGTGCTTTATCGTTCGGGGGGGAAGGAATCGGTGGCTACACCTTC. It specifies CASSALSFGGEGIGGYTF.

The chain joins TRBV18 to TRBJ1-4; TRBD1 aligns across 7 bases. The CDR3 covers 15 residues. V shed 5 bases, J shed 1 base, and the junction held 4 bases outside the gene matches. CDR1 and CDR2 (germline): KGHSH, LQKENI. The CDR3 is CASSTNRGTNEKLFF. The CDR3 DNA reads TGTGCCAGCTCAACAAACAGGGGAACTAATGAAAAACTGTTTTTT. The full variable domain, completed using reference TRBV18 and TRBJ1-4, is NAGVMQNPRHLVRRRGQEARLRCSPMKGHSHVYWYRQLPEEGLKFMVYLQKENIIDESGMPKERFSAEFPKEGPSILRIQQVVRGDSAAYFCASSTNRGTNEKLFFGSGTQLSVL.

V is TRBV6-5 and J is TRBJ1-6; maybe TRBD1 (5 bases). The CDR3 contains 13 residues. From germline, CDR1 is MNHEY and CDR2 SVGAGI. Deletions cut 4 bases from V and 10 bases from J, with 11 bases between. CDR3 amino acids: CASSSQGLSPLHF. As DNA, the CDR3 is TGTGCCAGCAGTTCCCAGGGCCTATCACCCCTCCACTTT.

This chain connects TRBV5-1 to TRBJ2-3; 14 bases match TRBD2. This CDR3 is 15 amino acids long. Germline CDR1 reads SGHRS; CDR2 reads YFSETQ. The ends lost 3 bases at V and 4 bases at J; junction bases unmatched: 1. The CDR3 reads CASSSGLAGADTQYF. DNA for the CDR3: TGCGCCAGCAGCTCGGGACTAGCGGGGGCAGATACGCAGTATTTT.